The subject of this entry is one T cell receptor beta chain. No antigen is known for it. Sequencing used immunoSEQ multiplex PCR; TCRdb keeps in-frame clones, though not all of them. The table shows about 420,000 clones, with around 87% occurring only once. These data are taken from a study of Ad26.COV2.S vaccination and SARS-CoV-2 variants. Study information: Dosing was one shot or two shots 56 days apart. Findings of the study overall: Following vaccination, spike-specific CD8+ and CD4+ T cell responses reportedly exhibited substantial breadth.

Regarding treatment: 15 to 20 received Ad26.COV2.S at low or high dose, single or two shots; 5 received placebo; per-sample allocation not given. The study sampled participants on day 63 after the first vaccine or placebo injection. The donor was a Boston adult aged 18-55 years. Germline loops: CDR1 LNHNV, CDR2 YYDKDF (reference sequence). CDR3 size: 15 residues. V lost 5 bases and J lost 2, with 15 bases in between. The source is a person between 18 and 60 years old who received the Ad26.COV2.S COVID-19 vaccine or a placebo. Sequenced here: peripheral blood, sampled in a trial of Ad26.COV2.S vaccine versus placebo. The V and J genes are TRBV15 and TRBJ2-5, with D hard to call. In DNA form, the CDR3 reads TGTGCCACCAGCGCCACCTTGGGGATACAAGAGACCCAGTACTTC. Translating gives CATSATLGIQETQYF.